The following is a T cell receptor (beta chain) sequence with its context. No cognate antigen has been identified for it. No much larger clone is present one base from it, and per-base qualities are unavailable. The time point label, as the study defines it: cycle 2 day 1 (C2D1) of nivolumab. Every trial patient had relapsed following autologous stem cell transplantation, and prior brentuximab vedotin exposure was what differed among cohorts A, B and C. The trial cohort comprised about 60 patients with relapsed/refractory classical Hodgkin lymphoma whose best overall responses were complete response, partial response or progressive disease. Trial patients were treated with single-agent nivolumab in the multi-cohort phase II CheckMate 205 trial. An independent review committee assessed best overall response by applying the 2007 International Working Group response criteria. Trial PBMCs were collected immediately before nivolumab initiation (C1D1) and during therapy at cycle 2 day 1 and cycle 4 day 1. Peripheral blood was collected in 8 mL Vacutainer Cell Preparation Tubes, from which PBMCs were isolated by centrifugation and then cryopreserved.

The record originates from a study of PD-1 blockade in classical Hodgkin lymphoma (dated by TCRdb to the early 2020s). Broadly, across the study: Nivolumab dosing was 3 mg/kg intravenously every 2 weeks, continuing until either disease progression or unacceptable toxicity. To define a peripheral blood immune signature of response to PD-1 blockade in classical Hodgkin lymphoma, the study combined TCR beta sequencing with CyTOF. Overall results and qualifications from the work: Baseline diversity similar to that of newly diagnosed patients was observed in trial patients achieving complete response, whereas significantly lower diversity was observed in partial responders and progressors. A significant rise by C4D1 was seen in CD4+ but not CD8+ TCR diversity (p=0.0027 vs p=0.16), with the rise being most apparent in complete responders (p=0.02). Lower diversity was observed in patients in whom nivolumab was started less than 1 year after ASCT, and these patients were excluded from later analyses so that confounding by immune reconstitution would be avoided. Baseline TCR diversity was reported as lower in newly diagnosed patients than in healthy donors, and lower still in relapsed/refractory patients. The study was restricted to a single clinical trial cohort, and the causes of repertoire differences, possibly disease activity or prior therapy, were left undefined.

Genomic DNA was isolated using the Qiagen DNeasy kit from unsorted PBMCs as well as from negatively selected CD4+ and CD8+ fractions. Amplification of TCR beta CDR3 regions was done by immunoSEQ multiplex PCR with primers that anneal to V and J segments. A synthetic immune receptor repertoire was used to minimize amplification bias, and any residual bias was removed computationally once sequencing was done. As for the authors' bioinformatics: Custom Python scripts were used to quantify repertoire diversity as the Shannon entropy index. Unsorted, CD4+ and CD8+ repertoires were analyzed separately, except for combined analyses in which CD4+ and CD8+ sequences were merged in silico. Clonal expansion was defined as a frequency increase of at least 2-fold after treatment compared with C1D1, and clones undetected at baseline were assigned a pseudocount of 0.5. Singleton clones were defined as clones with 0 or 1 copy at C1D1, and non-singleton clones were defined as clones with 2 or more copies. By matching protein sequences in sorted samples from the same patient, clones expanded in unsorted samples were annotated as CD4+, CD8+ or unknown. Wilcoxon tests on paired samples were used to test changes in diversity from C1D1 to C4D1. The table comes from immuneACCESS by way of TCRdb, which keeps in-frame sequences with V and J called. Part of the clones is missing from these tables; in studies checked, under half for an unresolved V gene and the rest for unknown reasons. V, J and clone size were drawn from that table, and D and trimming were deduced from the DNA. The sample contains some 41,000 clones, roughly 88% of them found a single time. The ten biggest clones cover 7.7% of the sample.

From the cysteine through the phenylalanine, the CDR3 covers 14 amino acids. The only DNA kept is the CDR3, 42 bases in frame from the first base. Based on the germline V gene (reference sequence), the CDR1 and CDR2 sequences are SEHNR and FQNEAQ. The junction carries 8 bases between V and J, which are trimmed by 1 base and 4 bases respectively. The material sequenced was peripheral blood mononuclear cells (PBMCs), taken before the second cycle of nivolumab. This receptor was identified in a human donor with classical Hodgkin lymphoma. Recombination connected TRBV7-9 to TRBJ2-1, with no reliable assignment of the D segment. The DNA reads TGTGCCAGCAGCTTAGATTTAGATTACAATGAGCAGTTCTTC. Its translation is CASSLDLDYNEQFF.